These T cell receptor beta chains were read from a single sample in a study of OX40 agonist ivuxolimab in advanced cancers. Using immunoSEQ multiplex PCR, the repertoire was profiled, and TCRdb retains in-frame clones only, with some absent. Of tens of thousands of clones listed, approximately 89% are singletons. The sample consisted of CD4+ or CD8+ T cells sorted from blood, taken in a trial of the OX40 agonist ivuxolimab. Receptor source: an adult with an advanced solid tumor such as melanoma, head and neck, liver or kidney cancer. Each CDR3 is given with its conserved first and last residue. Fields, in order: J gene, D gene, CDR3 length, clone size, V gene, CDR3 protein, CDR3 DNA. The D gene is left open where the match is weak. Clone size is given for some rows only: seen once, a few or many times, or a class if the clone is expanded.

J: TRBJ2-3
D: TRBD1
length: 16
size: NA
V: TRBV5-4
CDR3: CASSQQTGLGSDTQYF
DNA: TGTGCCAGCAGCCAACAGACAGGGCTGGGGTCGGATACGCAGTATTTT

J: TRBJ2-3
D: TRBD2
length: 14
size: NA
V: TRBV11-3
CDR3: CASSLVAGADTQYF
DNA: TGTGCCAGCAGCTTAGTAGCGGGAGCAGATACGCAGTATTTT

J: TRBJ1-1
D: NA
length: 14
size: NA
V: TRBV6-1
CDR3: CASSDLGIHTEAFF
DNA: TGTGCCAGCAGTGATTTAGGTATCCACACTGAAGCTTTCTTT

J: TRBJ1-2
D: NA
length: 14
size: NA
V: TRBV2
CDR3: CASSVEGVYYGYTF
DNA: TGTGCCAGCAGCGTCGAGGGGGTTTACTATGGCTACACCTTC

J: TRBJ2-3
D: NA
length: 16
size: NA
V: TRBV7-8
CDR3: CASSVDQGYGTDTQYF
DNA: TGTGCCAGCAGCGTGGACCAGGGTTACGGCACAGATACGCAGTATTTT

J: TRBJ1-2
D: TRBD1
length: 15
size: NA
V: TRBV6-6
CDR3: CASSYTQDRDYGYTF
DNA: TGTGCCAGCAGTTACACCCAGGACAGGGACTATGGCTACACCTTC

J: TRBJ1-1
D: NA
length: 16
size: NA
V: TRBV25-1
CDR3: CASSGGFGGLNTEAFF
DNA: TGTGCCAGCAGTGGCGGGTTTGGGGGTTTGAACACTGAAGCTTTCTTT

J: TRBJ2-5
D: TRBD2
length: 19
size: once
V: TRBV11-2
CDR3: CASSLVKGGRGSTQETQYF
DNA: TGTGCCAGCAGCTTAGTAAAGGGAGGGCGGGGCAGCACCCAAGAGACCCAGTACTTC

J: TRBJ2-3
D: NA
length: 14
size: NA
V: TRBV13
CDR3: CASSFSGRTDTQYF
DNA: TGTGCCAGCAGCTTTTCCGGAAGGACAGATACGCAGTATTTT

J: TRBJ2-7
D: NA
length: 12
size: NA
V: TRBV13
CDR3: CASSLFPYEQYF
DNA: TGTGCCAGCAGCTTATTCCCCTACGAGCAGTACTTC

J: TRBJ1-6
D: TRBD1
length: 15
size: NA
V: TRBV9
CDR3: CASSVEGQKNSPLHF
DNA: TGTGCCAGCAGCGTAGAGGGACAGAAAAATTCACCCCTCCACTTT

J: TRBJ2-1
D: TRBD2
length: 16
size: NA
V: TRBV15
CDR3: CATSRGLAGIYNEQFF
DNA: TGTGCCACCAGCAGAGGACTAGCGGGGATATACAATGAGCAGTTCTTC

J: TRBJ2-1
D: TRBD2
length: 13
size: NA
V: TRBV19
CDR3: CASKWRGDNEQFF
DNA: TGTGCCAGTAAATGGCGGGGGGACAATGAGCAGTTCTTC

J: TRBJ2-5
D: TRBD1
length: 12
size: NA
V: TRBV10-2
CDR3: CASSIGQDKQYF
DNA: TGCGCCAGCAGTATAGGACAGGATAAGCAGTACTTC

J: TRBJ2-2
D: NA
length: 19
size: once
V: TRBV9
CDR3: CASSVAGWGARENTGELFF
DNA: TGTGCCAGCAGCGTAGCGGGATGGGGGGCCCGAGAGAACACCGGGGAGCTGTTTTTT

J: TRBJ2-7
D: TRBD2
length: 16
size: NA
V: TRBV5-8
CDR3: CASSFAGISGGYEQYF
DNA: TGTGCCAGCAGCTTTGCAGGGATTAGCGGGGGCTACGAGCAGTACTTC

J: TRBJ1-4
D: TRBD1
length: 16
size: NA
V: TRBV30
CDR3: CAWSGQGAGSNEKLFF
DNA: TGTGCCTGGAGCGGACAGGGGGCAGGGTCTAATGAAAAACTGTTTTTT

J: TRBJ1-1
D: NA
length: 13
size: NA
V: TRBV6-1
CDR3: CASSDEGRTEAFF
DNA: TGTGCCAGCAGTGACGAGGGGCGCACTGAAGCTTTCTTT

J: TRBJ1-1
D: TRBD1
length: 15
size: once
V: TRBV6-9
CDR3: CASSPAYDRVTEAFF
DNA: TGTGCCAGCAGTCCCGCGTACGACAGGGTGACTGAAGCTTTCTTT

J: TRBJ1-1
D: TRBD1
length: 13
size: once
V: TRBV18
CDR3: CASSIGTGNEAFF
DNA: TGTGCCAGCTCAATCGGGACAGGGAATGAAGCTTTCTTT

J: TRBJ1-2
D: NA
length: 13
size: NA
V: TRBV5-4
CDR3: CASSAATNYGYTF
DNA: TGTGCCAGCAGCGCAGCTACTAACTATGGCTACACCTTC

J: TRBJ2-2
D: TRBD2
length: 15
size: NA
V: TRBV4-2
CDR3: CASSQAGGDTGELFF
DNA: TGTGCCAGCAGCCAAGCCGGGGGGGACACCGGGGAGCTGTTTTTT

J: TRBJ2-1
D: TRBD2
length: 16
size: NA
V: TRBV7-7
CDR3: CASSRTTSGTYNEQFF
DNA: TGTGCTAGCAGCCGGACGACTAGCGGGACCTACAATGAGCAGTTCTTC

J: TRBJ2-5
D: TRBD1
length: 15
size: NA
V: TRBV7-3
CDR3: CASSPGQANQETQYF
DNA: TGTGCCAGCAGCCCCGGACAGGCGAACCAAGAGACCCAGTACTTC

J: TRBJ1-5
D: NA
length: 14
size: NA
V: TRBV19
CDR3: CASTPRWYNQPQHF
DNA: TGTGCCAGTACCCCGAGATGGTACAATCAGCCCCAGCATTTT

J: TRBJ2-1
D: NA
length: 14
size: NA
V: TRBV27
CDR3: CASSSGTAGRGQFF
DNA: TGTGCCAGCAGTTCCGGGACAGCGGGCCGCGGGCAGTTCTTC

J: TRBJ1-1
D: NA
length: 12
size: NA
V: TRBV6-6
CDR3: CASSQGQFEAFF
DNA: TGTGCCAGCAGCCAGGGTCAATTTGAAGCTTTCTTT

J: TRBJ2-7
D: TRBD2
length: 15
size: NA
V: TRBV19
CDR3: CASTMESSGNYEQYF
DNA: TGTGCCAGTACCATGGAGTCTAGCGGGAACTACGAGCAGTACTTC

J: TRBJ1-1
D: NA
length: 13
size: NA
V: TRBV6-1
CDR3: CASSIEGLTEAFF
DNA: TGTGCCAGCAGTATTGAGGGGCTGACTGAAGCTTTCTTT

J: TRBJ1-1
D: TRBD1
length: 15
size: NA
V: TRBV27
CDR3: CATKDSDRAGTEAFF
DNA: TGTGCCACCAAAGACTCGGACAGGGCCGGCACTGAAGCTTTCTTT

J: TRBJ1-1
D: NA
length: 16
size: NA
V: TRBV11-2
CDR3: CASSLALTKGVTEAFF
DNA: TGTGCCAGCAGCTTAGCTCTGACTAAGGGGGTCACTGAAGCTTTCTTT

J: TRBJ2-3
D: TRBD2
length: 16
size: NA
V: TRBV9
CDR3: CASSALAAISTDTQYF
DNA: TGTGCCAGCAGCGCACTAGCGGCGATTAGCACAGATACGCAGTATTTT

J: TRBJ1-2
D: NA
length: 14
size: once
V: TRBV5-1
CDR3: CASSLDGGGYGYTF
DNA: TGCGCCAGCAGCTTGGATGGGGGAGGGTATGGCTACACCTTC

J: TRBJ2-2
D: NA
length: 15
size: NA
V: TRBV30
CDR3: CAWSVGAPNTGELFF
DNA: TGTGCCTGGAGTGTAGGGGCCCCGAACACCGGGGAGCTGTTTTTT

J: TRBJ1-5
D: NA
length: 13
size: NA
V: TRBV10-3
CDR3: CAISTQGSQPQHF
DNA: TGTGCCATCAGTACACAGGGCAGCCAGCCCCAGCATTTT

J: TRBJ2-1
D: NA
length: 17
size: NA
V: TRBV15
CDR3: CATSRDLTGSSYNEQFF
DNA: TGTGCCACCAGCAGAGATCTGACGGGGAGCTCCTACAATGAGCAGTTCTTC

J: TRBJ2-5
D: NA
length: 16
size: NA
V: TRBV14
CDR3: CASSQVRSYVGETQYF
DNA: TGTGCCAGCAGCCAAGTAAGATCGTATGTTGGAGAGACCCAGTACTTC

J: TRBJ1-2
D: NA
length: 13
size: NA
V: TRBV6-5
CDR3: CASSDRSQGRYTF
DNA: TGTGCCAGCAGTGACCGGTCCCAGGGGCGCTACACCTTC

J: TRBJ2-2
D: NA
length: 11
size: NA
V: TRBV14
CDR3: CASSQNGELFF
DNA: TGTGCCAGCAGCCAAAACGGGGAGCTGTTTTTT

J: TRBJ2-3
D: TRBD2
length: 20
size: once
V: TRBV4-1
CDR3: CASSQAAPLGLAALTDTQYF
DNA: TGCGCCAGCAGCCAAGCCGCTCCCCTCGGACTAGCCGCCCTCACAGATACGCAGTATTTT

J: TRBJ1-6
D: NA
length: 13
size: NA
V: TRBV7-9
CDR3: CASSLVLDSPLHF
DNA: TGTGCCAGCAGCTTAGTTTTGGATTCACCCCTCCACTTT

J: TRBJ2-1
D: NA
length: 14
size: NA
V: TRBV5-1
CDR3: CASSLGFGAEAKFF
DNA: TGCGCCAGCAGCTTGGGGTTTGGGGCAGAGGCGAAGTTCTTC

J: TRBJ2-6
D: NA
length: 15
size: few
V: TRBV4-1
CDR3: CASSQAHSGANVLTF
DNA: TGCGCCAGCAGCCAAGCACACTCTGGGGCCAACGTCCTGACTTTC

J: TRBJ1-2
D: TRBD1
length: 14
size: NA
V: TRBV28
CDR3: CASVRDRANYGYTF
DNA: TGTGCCAGCGTGCGAGACAGGGCGAACTATGGCTACACCTTC

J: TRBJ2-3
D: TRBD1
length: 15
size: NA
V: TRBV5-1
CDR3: CASSPRTGGTDTQYF
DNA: TGCGCCAGCAGCCCACGGACAGGGGGGACAGATACGCAGTATTTT

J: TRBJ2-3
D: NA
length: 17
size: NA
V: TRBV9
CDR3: CASSPSEGRGSTDTQYF
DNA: TGTGCCAGCAGCCCCTCGGAGGGTCGCGGGAGCACAGATACGCAGTATTTT

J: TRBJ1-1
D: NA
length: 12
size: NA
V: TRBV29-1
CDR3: CSGAQPNTEAFF
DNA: TGCAGCGGTGCCCAGCCGAACACTGAAGCTTTCTTT

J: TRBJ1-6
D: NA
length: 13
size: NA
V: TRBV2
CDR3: CADGPGSNSPLHF
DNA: TGTGCCGACGGCCCAGGGTCCAATTCACCCCTCCACTTT